These 6 T cell receptor beta chains share one sample of origin, sequenced in a study of spatial heterogeneity in lung cancer. Study-level results: Intratumoral expanded alpha and beta TCR counts were found to track tumor mutation counts.

The antigens of these receptors remain unknown. TCRdb reanalysed the 5' RACE reads using MiXCR and keeps one entry per CDR3 protein. This sample has several thousand distinct CDR3 sequences, with over 5% found just once. Time point indicated: sample taken at primary tumor resection. Here the sequenced sample was lung tumor tissue, taken at surgery. These receptors came from a male donor with early-stage non-small cell lung cancer.

By share, this clonotype counts as medium-sized. The chain is built from TRBV6-2 or TRBV6-3 and TRBJ2-1, with TRBD2 as a possible D gene (6 bases). V gave up 6 bases and J gave up 4 bases, with 13 bases separating them. This CDR3 has 14 amino acids. Germline V gene sequence: CDR1 MNHEY, CDR2 SVGEGT. The CDR3 sequence: CASRTTGTYNEQFF. CDR3 DNA: TGTGCCAGCAGGACCACCGGGACTTACAATGAGCAGTTCTTC.

This clonotype is judged medium-sized. CDR3 DNA: TGCAGTGCTAGGGCCGGGACTTTCGGAAATGAGCAGTTCTTC. Its translation is CSARAGTFGNEQFF. The V and J genes are TRBV20-1 and TRBJ2-1; D might be TRBD2 (6 bases). In germline, CDR1 is DFQATT, CDR2 SNEGSKA (reference sequence). V lost 3 bases and J 7 bases, leaving 16 bases between the germline ends. The length of the CDR3 is 14 residues.

This clonotype was detected once. A much bigger clone sits one base away, suggesting this may be a read error. The chain uses TRBV20-1 and TRBJ2-2; TRBD2 matches at 12 bases. Germline-derived CDR1 and CDR2 are DFQATT and SNEGSKA (reference sequence). The CDR3 runs to 16 residues. CDR3 loop: CGARDPTSGGSGELFF. Here the CDR3 DNA reads TGCGGTGCTAGAGATCCGACTAGCGGGGGTTCCGGGGAGCTGTTTTTT.

Judged by abundance, this clonotype is medium-sized. The chain recombines TRBV20-1 with TRBJ1-1, with D perhaps TRBD1 (6 bases). Trimming took 3 bases from V and 3 from J, leaving 20 bases between them. The CDR3 has 16 residues. Per germline, CDR1 DFQATT and CDR2 SNEGSKA (reference sequence). The CDR3 sequence: CSASRRGGSRYTEAFF. The CDR3 region has the DNA TGCAGTGCTAGTCGGAGGGGGGGGAGTAGGTACACTGAAGCTTTCTTT.

This clonotype is medium-sized (0.01 to 0.1%) within its sample. The chain is built from TRBV4-3 and TRBJ2-7; 7 bases match TRBD2. Trimming took 4 bases from V and 3 from J; bases not matched to a gene: 9. The CDR3 extends over 15 amino acids. Germline CDR1 reads LGHNA; CDR2 reads YSLEER. The CDR3 here is CASSPLWGGVYEQYF. CDR3 bases: TGCGCCAGCAGCCCCCTTTGGGGGGGGGTCTACGAGCAGTACTTC.

This clonotype was counted between two and nine times. This sequence may be a read error, since a much larger clone differs from it by one base. This chain joins TRBV20-1 and TRBJ1-5; 7 bases are a match to TRBD1. Per the germline V gene, CDR1 is DFQATT and CDR2 is SNEGSKA (reference sequence). The CDR3 is made up of 15 amino acids. Trimming took 3 bases from V and 7 from J; bases not matched to a gene: 12. The CDR3 here is CSARPTGMTRQPQHF. CDR3 DNA: TGCAGTGCTAGGCCGACAGGGATGACGAGGCAGCCCCAGCATTTT.